The rows below give T cell receptor beta chains drawn from one sample of a study of T-cell memory formation after mild COVID-19. Via MiXCR, TCRdb re-called the 5' RACE reads, giving one row per CDR3 protein. The table lists about 110,000 distinct CDR3 sequences, roughly 12% of them singletons. Sequenced sample: PBMCs or a T cell subset sorted from them (not recorded which). These receptors were collected from an adult woman who had mild COVID-19 (a few samples of this study predate the infection). Cell type and time point are not known. CDR3s include the opening cysteine and the closing phenylalanine or tryptophan. A D gene is named only where the DNA matches it firmly. Part of the rows lack a size; the others show once, few, many or a class for expanded clones.

TRBV11-1	TRBJ2-3	TRBD1	once	CASSLAVDGTGTDTQYF	TGTGCCAGCAGCTTAGCGGTCGACGGGACAGGCACAGATACGCAGTATTTT
TRBV12-3/TRBV12-4	TRBJ2-7	NA	NA	CASMMMGYEQYF	TGTGCCAGCATGATGATGGGTTACGAGCAGTACTTC
TRBV9	TRBJ2-3	TRBD2	NA	CASSVGGRVPTDTQYF	TGTGCCAGCAGCGTAGGGGGGAGGGTCCCCACAGATACGCAGTATTTT
TRBV10-2	TRBJ2-2	NA	few	CASSESPVGELFF	TGCGCCAGCAGTGAGTCACCTGTCGGGGAGCTGTTTTTT
TRBV29-1	TRBJ2-2	NA	NA	CSVEAENTGELFF	TGCAGCGTTGAAGCAGAGAACACCGGGGAGCTGTTTTTT
TRBV14	TRBJ2-7	NA	few	CASSRRQTSGGEQYF	TGTGCCAGCAGCCGAAGGCAGACCAGCGGTGGCGAGCAGTACTTC
TRBV20-1	TRBJ1-1	NA	few	CSACRWKEVTEAFF	TGCAGTGCTTGCAGGTGGAAGGAGGTCACTGAAGCTTTCTTT
TRBV6-6	TRBJ2-2	NA	few	CASSYSTYTGELFF	TGTGCCAGCAGTTACTCGACATACACCGGGGAGCTGTTTTTT
TRBV5-5	TRBJ1-5	NA	many	CASSLDSNQPQHF	TGTGCCAGCAGCTTGGATAGCAATCAGCCCCAGCATTTT
TRBV29-1	TRBJ2-3	NA	few	CSVDAGAQDVDTQYF	TGCAGCGTTGACGCCGGGGCTCAAGACGTAGATACGCAGTATTTT
TRBV7-9	TRBJ2-2	NA	few	CASSLTENTGELFF	TGTGCCAGCAGCCTCACTGAGAACACCGGGGAGCTGTTTTTT
TRBV7-9	TRBJ2-5	TRBD2	many	CASSFRAGEETQYF	TGTGCCAGCAGCTTCAGGGCGGGAGAAGAGACCCAGTACTTC
TRBV20-1	TRBJ2-1	TRBD2	NA	CSARFAGGIYNEQFF	TGCAGTGCTAGGTTTGCGGGAGGTATCTACAATGAGCAGTTCTTC
TRBV12-3/TRBV12-4	TRBJ2-7	NA	few	CASSLAPRALEQYF	TGTGCCAGCAGTTTAGCCCCCAGGGCCTTGGAGCAGTACTTC